This T cell receptor (beta chain) was sequenced in a study of shared clonotypes between healthy human individuals. It was across several immunoSEQ plates that each subset's genomic DNA was evenly split. Using ten immunoSEQ deep assay plates, investigators sequenced unsorted PBMC DNA. As handled by the study authors: ImmunoSEQ output held junction-only sequences without quality scores, so filtering differed. TCRdb's copy holds only in-frame clones and misses some; the assay was immunoSEQ multiplex PCR. The V and J calls and clone size were taken over from that table, and D and trimming were inferred from the DNA. The sample has 400,000 to 600,000 clones, about 76% seen once. The study drew all its donors from Caucasian adults living in Nashville, Tennessee. The CDR3 is made up of 15 amino acids. Trimming shortened V by 5 bases and J by 0 bases, and 13 bases separated the two germline ends. Looked up from germline, CDR1 is SGHTA and CDR2 is FQGNSA.

The sequencing sample was made of PBMCs. The sequence was collected from a woman aged 40-49 years in good health. Some clones in this sample may be carry-over from other donors' samples. The chain uses TRBV7-2 and TRBJ1-1; perhaps TRBD1 as D (5 bases). CDR3 protein: CASSVVEGMNTEAFF. The CDR3 coding sequence is TGTGCCAGCAGCGTAGTGGAGGGGATGAACACTGAAGCTTTCTTT.